Below are 7 T cell receptor beta chains sequenced from a single sample in a study of blood T cell repertoires in COVID-19. Generated by immunoSEQ multiplex PCR, the TCRdb table keeps only in-frame clones and is missing some. The table shows 100,000 to 150,000 clones, with 80% to 90% occurring only once. What was sequenced was peripheral blood. The origin of the receptors is a woman aged 55-75 years with acute or convalescent COVID-19.

The chain combines TRBV7-8 with TRBJ2-1; a weak D match, TRBD2 (5 bases). V was cut by 1 base and J by 3 bases, with 10 bases left in between. Looked up from germline, CDR1 is SGHVS and CDR2 is FQNEAQ. CDR3 length equals 15 residues. CDR3 residues: CASSLEAEVYNEQFF. DNA for the CDR3: TGTGCCAGCAGCTTAGAAGCGGAGGTCTACAATGAGCAGTTCTTC.

The chain has TRBV12-3 or TRBV12-4 and TRBJ1-2; unclear D gene. This CDR3 contains 13 residues. V dropped 4 bases and J dropped 5 bases, with 11 bases sitting between them. CDR3 sequence: CASSSSTSYGYTF. In DNA, the CDR3 is TGTGCCAGCAGTTCGTCCACTTCATATGGCTACACCTTC.

The V gene is TRBV27, the J gene TRBJ1-6; D not certain. Trimming shortened V by 2 bases and J by 7 bases, and 6 bases separated the two germline ends. CDR1 and CDR2 (germline): MNHEY, SMNVEV (reference sequence). CDR3 length: 13 amino acids. CDR3 coding DNA: TGTGCCAGCAGTTTAGTCGGGAATTCACCCCTCCACTTT. Protein product: CASSLVGNSPLHF.

Only one count was recorded for this clone. The CDR3 sequence: CASRAPDRGNYGYTF. The CDR3 nucleotides read TGTGCCAGCAGAGCCCCGGACAGGGGGAACTATGGCTACACCTTC. The chain couples TRBV6-5 to TRBJ1-2; 10 positions match TRBD1. The CDR3 is 15 residues long. V was clipped by 6 bases and J by 2 bases; unmatched bases: 6. CDR1 is MNHEY, CDR2 SVGAGI, per germline.

This clone is a singleton in its sample. This chain links TRBV9 with TRBJ1-3; 8 bases are a match to TRBD1. Unmatched junction bases numbered 12, after V lost 0 bases and J lost 1 base. CDR1 SGDLS and CDR2 YYNGEE come from the germline V gene. The CDR3 spans 19 residues. CDR3 region: CASSVGGQGGSSSGNTIYF. The CDR3 DNA follows: TGTGCCAGCAGCGTAGGTGGACAGGGCGGAAGTTCGTCTGGAAACACCATATATTTT.

This CDR3 reads CATSDRGTSGRGGIQYF. The CDR3 region has the DNA TGTGCCACCAGTGATCGCGGGACTAGCGGGAGGGGAGGCATTCAGTACTTC. The V gene is TRBV24-1, the J gene TRBJ2-4; 16 nucleotides match TRBD2. Germline V lookup: CDR1 KGHDR, CDR2 SFDVKD. Unmatched junction bases numbered 7, after V lost 3 bases and J lost 9 bases. The CDR3 totals 17 residues.

The chain combines TRBV4-2 with TRBJ2-1; TRBD2 agrees at 10 bases. CDR3 length: 16 residues. J was trimmed by 4 bases and V by 0 bases; bases with no gene match: 3. The germline V gene has CDR1 LGHNA and CDR2 YNFKEQ. Written as DNA, the CDR3 is TGTGCCAGCAGCCAAGAAAAGACTAGCGGGTACAATGAGCAGTTCTTC. Its protein is CASSQEKTSGYNEQFF.